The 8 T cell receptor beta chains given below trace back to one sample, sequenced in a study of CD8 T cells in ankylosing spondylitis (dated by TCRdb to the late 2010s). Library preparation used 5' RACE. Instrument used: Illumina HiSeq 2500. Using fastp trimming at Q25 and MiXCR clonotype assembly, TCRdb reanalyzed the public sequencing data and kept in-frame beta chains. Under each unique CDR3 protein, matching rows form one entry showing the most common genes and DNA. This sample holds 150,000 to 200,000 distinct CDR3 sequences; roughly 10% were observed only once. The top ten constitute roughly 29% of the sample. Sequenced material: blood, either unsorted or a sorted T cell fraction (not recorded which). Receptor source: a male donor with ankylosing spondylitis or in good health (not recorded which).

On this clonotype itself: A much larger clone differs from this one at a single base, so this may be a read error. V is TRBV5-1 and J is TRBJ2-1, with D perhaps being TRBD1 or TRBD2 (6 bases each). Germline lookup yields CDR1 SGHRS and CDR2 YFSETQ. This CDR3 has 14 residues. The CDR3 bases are TGCACCAGCAGCTTGGGGGCAGGGACTTCTGAGCAGTTCTTC. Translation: CTSSLGAGTSEQFF.

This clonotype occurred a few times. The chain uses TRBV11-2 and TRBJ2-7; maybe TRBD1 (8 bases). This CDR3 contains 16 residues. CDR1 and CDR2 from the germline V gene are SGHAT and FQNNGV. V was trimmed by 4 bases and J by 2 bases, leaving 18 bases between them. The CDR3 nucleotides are TGTGCCAGCAGCTGGACATCTACAGGGGGGGCCTACGAGCAGTACTTC. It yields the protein CASSWTSTGGAYEQYF.

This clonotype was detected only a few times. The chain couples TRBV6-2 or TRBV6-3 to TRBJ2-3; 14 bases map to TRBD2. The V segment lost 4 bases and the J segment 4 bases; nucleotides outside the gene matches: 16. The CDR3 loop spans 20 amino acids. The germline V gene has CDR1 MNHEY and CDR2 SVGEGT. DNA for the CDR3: TGTGCCAGCAGTTCGTCTGGGACTAGCGGGAGTCTAGTAGGCGCAGATACGCAGTATTTT. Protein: CASSSSGTSGSLVGADTQYF.

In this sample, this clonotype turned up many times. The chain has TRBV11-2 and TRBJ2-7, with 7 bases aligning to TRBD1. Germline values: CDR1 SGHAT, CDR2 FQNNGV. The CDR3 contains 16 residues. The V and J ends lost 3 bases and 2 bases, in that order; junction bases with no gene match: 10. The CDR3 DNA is TGTGCCAGCAGCTTGGGCCTCAGGGGGTCCACCTACGAGCAGTACTTC. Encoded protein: CASSLGLRGSTYEQYF.

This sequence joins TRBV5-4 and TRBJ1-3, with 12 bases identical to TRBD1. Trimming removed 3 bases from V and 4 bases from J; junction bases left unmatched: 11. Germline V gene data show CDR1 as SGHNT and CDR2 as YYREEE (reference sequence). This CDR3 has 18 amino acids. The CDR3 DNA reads TGTGCCAGCAGCTCCGGGACAGGGGGCCTCGGAGAGGGAAACACCATATATTTT. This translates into CASSSGTGGLGEGNTIYF.

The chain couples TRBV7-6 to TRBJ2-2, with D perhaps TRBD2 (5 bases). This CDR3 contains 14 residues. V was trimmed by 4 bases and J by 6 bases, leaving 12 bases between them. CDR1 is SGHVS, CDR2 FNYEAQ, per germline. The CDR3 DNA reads TGTGCCAGCAGCTCCGAGGGTTGGTCCGGGGAGCTGTTTTTT. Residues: CASSSEGWSGELFF.

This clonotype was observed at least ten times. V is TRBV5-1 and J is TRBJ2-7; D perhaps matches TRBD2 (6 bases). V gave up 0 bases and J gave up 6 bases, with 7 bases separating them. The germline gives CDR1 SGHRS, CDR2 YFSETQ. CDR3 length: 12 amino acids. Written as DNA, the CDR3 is TGCGCCAGCAGCTTGGGCGGGGTCGAGCAGTACTTC. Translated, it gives CASSLGGVEQYF.

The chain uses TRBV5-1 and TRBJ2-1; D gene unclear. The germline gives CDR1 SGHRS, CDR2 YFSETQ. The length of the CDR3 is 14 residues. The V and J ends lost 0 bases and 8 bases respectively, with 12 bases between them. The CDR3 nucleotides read TGCGCCAGCAGCTTGGACAGCCCGAGCGATGAGCAGTTCTTC. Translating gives CASSLDSPSDEQFF.